The 2 T cell receptor beta chains in this list originate from one sample, sequenced in a study of T cells in Graves' hyperthyroidism and ophthalmopathy. Researchers took RNA transcripts and amplified the TCR beta CDR3 regions from them. The primer set for the first-round RT-PCR of the TCR CDR3 was HTBI. TCRdb analysed the multiplex PCR reads with MiXCR anew, one entry per CDR3 protein. This sample yields around 200,000 distinct CDR3 sequences, of which around 20% are seen a single time; roughly 44% belongs to the top ten. The material sequenced was blood. These receptors were obtained from a man aged 40-50 years with Graves' hyperthyroidism.

This clonotype was observed at least ten times. The rearrangement joins TRBV29-1 to TRBJ1-1; TRBD1 aligns across 8 bases. CDR1 SQVTM and CDR2 ANQGSEA come from the germline V gene. This CDR3 contains 14 residues. After removal of 5 bases from V and 1 base from J, the junction contained 6 bases not matched to a gene. CDR3 sequence: CSVFDRGRNTEAFF. Written as DNA, the CDR3 is TGCAGCGTTTTTGACAGGGGAAGGAACACTGAAGCTTTCTTT.

The genes are TRBV10-1 and TRBJ1-1; D remains ambiguous. CDR1 and CDR2 from the germline V gene are WNHNN and SYGVQD (reference sequence). The V and J ends lost 0 bases and 1 base respectively, with 6 bases between them. The CDR3 runs 14 residues. This chain's CDR3 is CASSESKRNTEAFF. The CDR3 DNA sequence: TGCGCCAGCAGTGAGTCGAAGAGGAACACTGAAGCTTTCTTT.